The rows below give T cell receptor beta chains drawn from one sample of a study of PD-1 blockade in mismatch repair-deficient tumors. Profiling relied on immunoSEQ multiplex PCR, and the TCRdb table lists in-frame clones only, not all of them. This sample has 56,000 or so clones, with roughly 75% found just once. Here the sequenced sample was peripheral blood, taken 4 weeks after starting pembrolizumab. The receptors come from an adult with mismatch repair-deficient cancer. CDR3s include the opening cysteine and the closing phenylalanine or tryptophan. The D gene is left open where the match is weak. Some rows have no size entry. The others give once, few or many, or a class for an expanded clone.

cdr3_aa,cdr3_nt,j_call,d_call,v_call,clone_size
CASRKTGTLNTEAFF,TGTGCCAGCAGAAAGACGGGGACCCTGAACACTGAAGCTTTCTTT,TRBJ1-1,NA,TRBV5-4,few
CASSGGAGRGSTDTQYF,TGTGCCAGCAGTGGGGGAGCGGGCAGGGGTAGCACAGATACGCAGTATTTT,TRBJ2-3,NA,TRBV2,NA
CASGKLVHEQFF,TGTGCCAGCGGAAAACTAGTGCATGAGCAGTTCTTC,TRBJ2-1,NA,TRBV27,NA
CASSFGLLSYEQYF,TGTGCCAGCAGCTTCGGACTCCTTTCCTACGAGCAGTACTTC,TRBJ2-7,NA,TRBV6-1,NA
CASSLQGAGNEQFF,TGTGCCAGCAGCTTACAGGGGGCTGGCAATGAGCAGTTCTTC,TRBJ2-1,TRBD1,TRBV7-3,NA
CASSLAQGARNEQFF,TGTGCCAGCAGCTTAGCACAGGGGGCGAGGAATGAGCAGTTCTTC,TRBJ2-1,TRBD1,TRBV11-3,NA
CASSPPGGQVVGEQYF,TGTGCCAGCTCACCACCCGGGGGACAGGTGGTGGGGGAGCAGTACTTC,TRBJ2-7,TRBD1,TRBV18,NA
CASSYMTNTGELFF,TGTGCCAGCAGTTACATGACAAACACCGGGGAGCTGTTTTTT,TRBJ2-2,NA,TRBV6-5,NA
CASSHRRDAAFF,TGTGCCAGTAGCCATCGGCGGGATGCGGCTTTCTTT,TRBJ1-1,NA,TRBV19,NA
CSAPRGLADNF,TGCAGTGCTCCCCGAGGACTAGCGGATAACTTC,TRBJ2-5,TRBD2,TRBV20-1,NA
CASSYGVEKDYGYTF,TGTGCCAGCAGTTACGGGGTTGAAAAGGACTATGGCTACACCTTC,TRBJ1-2,NA,TRBV6-6,NA
CASSLLGATEAFF,TGTGCCAGCAGCTTACTGGGGGCCACTGAAGCTTTCTTT,TRBJ1-1,NA,TRBV11-2,once
CASSHWTSGTYEQYF,TGTGCCAGCAGCCACTGGACTAGCGGAACCTACGAGCAGTACTTC,TRBJ2-7,TRBD2,TRBV11-3,NA
CASRHPGTVSGELFF,TGTGCCAGCAGACATCCCGGGACCGTTTCCGGGGAGCTGTTTTTT,TRBJ2-2,NA,TRBV11-3,NA
CASSLGVSPSTDTQYF,TGTGCCAGCAGCTTGGGGGTTAGCCCTAGCACAGATACGCAGTATTTT,TRBJ2-3,NA,TRBV5-4,NA
CASSWGTGATEAFF,TGTGCCAGCAGCTGGGGGACAGGGGCGACTGAAGCTTTCTTT,TRBJ1-1,TRBD1,TRBV5-6,NA
CASSMQGEQETQYF,TGTGCCAGCAGCATGCAGGGGGAGCAAGAGACCCAGTACTTC,TRBJ2-5,TRBD1,TRBV7-9,NA
CASSPAGAGSMNTEAFF,TGTGCCAGCAGCCCCGCTGGGGCAGGGTCAATGAACACTGAAGCTTTCTTT,TRBJ1-1,NA,TRBV9,NA
CASSSGQGPVEQYF,TGTGCCAGTAGTTCGGGACAGGGGCCGGTCGAGCAGTACTTC,TRBJ2-7,TRBD1,TRBV19,NA
CASSTEGSNEQFF,TGTGCCAGCAGTACAGAGGGGAGCAATGAGCAGTTCTTC,TRBJ2-1,NA,TRBV2,NA
CATRSVYNEQFF,TGTGCCACGCGAAGCGTCTACAATGAGCAGTTCTTC,TRBJ2-1,NA,TRBV15,NA
CASSPAQFLEQFF,TGTGCCAGCAGCCCTGCACAGTTTCTTGAGCAGTTCTTC,TRBJ2-1,NA,TRBV4-2,few
CASSLGGLAGWETQYF,TGCGCCAGCAGCTTGGGGGGACTAGCGGGATGGGAGACCCAGTACTTC,TRBJ2-5,TRBD2,TRBV5-1,NA
CASSPNGAHTEAFF,TGTGCCAGCTCACCAAACGGGGCTCACACTGAAGCTTTCTTT,TRBJ1-1,NA,TRBV18,NA
CAIGRRGSSYEQYF,TGTGCCATCGGTAGGAGGGGGAGCTCCTACGAGCAGTACTTC,TRBJ2-7,NA,TRBV10-3,NA
CASSLFTSGSRNEQFF,TGCGCCAGCAGCTTGTTCACTAGCGGGAGTCGGAATGAGCAGTTCTTC,TRBJ2-1,TRBD2,TRBV5-1,NA
CASSLGIGAPQQFF,TGTGCCAGCAGCTTAGGTATCGGGGCTCCCCAACAGTTCTTC,TRBJ2-1,NA,TRBV7-2,NA